The clone carrying this TCR beta chain occurred a few times. Its antigen is not known. This sample is drawn from a study of beta chain features in type 1 diabetes. Sorting gave populations that all exceeded 98% purity. J gave up 7 bases and V 7 bases, and 10 bases lay outside the gene matches. The germline CDR1 and CDR2 sequences are MDHEN and SYDVKM. This CDR3 comprises 13 residues. Expressed TCRB transcripts were sequenced after all isolated RNA was converted to cDNA. Assay used: immunoSEQ multiplex PCR; TCRdb lists only in-frame clones, some missing. Of fewer than 350,000 clones in the sample, approximately 16% were seen once. Broader study findings: People with Type 1 diabetes carried modestly yet significantly shorter TCRB CDR3s in all four CD4+ subsets. The analysis here could not establish whether HLA type shapes TCRB rearrangement.

Material: naive CD4+ T cells from blood. The rearrangement uses TRBV28 and TRBJ2-7; 7 nucleotides match TRBD1. The clonotype was recovered from a young man with type 1 diabetes. CDR3 nucleotide sequence: TGTGCCAGCACTATATCAACAGGGGAGGAGCAGTACTTC. Translated: CASTISTGEEQYF.